Given below is one TCR beta chain in context. Antigen unknown. The same primary tumor site was biopsied both before and after PD-1 blockade. This specimen belongs to a study of T cells in tumors after PD-1 blockade. General observations from the study: Clonal replacement was seen across treatment, not between pre-treatment samples.

V lost 0 bases and J 0 bases, leaving 9 bases between the germline ends. The germline gives CDR1 LGHNA, CDR2 YNFKEQ. CDR3 length: 16 residues. Measured with immunoSEQ multiplex PCR; TCRdb has only the in-frame clones, and not every one. The data show thousands of clones, 68% seen once. The rearrangement uses TRBV4-2 and TRBJ1-5; D call uncertain. The TCR comes from a human donor with basal cell carcinoma. The sequenced sample was tumor tissue, obtained before anti-PD-1 treatment. The CDR3 loop is CASSQDVGYSNQPQHF. The CDR3 DNA reads TGTGCCAGCAGCCAAGACGTAGGATATAGCAATCAGCCCCAGCATTTT.